This entry describes one T cell receptor beta chain. Since the CDR3 does not end with the conserved phenylalanine or tryptophan, this likely comes from a read error. This record comes from a study of T cells in Graves' hyperthyroidism and ophthalmopathy. Participants, patients aged 18 to 65, had newly diagnosed hyperthyroidism with a duration under 2 months. Used for diagnoses were clinical symptoms, serum thyroxine and TRAb, thyroid ultrasound and orbital computed tomography. Fresh 10 ml peripheral blood yielded PBMCs. Amplified regions were TCR beta CDR3 sequences from RNA transcripts. The HTBI primer set drove a first-round RT-PCR of the TCR CDR3. MiXCR, applied by TCRdb to the multiplex PCR reads, yields one record per CDR3 protein. Of fewer than 450,000 distinct CDR3 sequences listed, about a sixth are singletons. Germline V gene lookup returns CDR1 MNHEY and CDR2 SMNVEV (reference sequence). CDR3 size: 15 residues. V lost 0 bases and J lost 3, with 12 bases in between.

The chain couples TRBV27 to TRBJ2-7; no firm D call. Sequenced material: blood. The clonotype originates from a woman in her 30s with Graves' hyperthyroidism that later progressed to Graves' ophthalmopathy. In DNA form, the CDR3 reads TGTGCCAGCAGTTTATCGATCCCTAGACTCTACGAGCAGTACCTC. It yields the protein CASSLSIPRLYEQYL.